This entry lists 25 T cell receptor beta chains sequenced from one sample in a study of regulatory T cells in long-lasting Graves disease. Through Arm-PCR of CDR3 regions and iRepertoire HTBI primers, TCR beta libraries were built. TCRdb passed the multiplex PCR reads through MiXCR, listing each CDR3 protein once. This sample has some 330,000 distinct CDR3 sequences, with over 9.5% found just once. Time point meaning: newly diagnosed GD, antithyroid drugs for less than 3 months. From RNA extracted from PBMCs, the TCR library was made. This sample also appeared in a second study, on T cells in Graves' hyperthyroidism and ophthalmopathy.

The input for sequencing was peripheral blood mononuclear cells (PBMCs), taken at new diagnosis, from a patient treated with antithyroid drugs. The receptor set was obtained from a woman aged 18-29 years with Graves disease.

The chain combines TRBV6-2 or TRBV6-3 with TRBJ2-7, with a possible D match to TRBD2 (6 bases). CDR3 length: 14 amino acids. Trimming removed 4 bases from V and 3 bases from J, with 13 bases in between. Germline CDR1 reads MNHEY; CDR2 reads SVGEGT. The CDR3 sequence is CASSFRDFYYEQYF. The DNA for the CDR3 is TGTGCCAGCAGTTTCCGGGACTTTTACTACGAGCAGTACTTC.

This clonotype was observed at least ten times. The chain has TRBV4-3 and TRBJ2-1; D unresolved. The germline CDR1 and CDR2 sequences are LGHNA and YSLEER. The CDR3 covers 14 residues. Between the trimmed V and J ends, which lost 0 bases and 6 bases, there was a span of 9 bases. Here the CDR3 reads CASSQDGRVNEQFF. CDR3 in DNA: TGCGCCAGCAGCCAAGATGGACGGGTCAATGAGCAGTTCTTC.

V and J are TRBV20-1 and TRBJ2-4; D is perhaps TRBD2 (6 bases). The germline V gene has CDR1 DFQATT and CDR2 SNEGSKA (reference sequence). This CDR3 has 15 amino acids. Deletions cut 4 bases from V and 5 bases from J, with 18 bases between. The CDR3 DNA reads TGCAGTGCTACCGGGACTTCCGACCCCCAAAACATTCAGTACTTC. This codes for CSATGTSDPQNIQYF.

The chain joins TRBV20-1 to TRBJ1-5; maybe TRBD1 (6 bases). Trimming took off 1 base at V and 4 bases at J, with 14 bases between the two ends. The CDR3 covers 15 residues. The germline gives CDR1 DFQATT, CDR2 SNEGSKA (reference sequence). The CDR3: CSARGQGQRNQPQHF. As DNA, the CDR3 is TGCAGTGCTAGAGGCCAGGGACAACGGAATCAGCCCCAGCATTTT.

V is TRBV19 and J is TRBJ1-1; TRBD1 is a possible D gene (5 bases). In germline, CDR1 is LNHDA, CDR2 SQIVND (reference sequence). Trimming took 11 bases from V and 4 from J, leaving 17 bases between them. The CDR3 spans 13 residues. For the CDR3, the DNA is TGTGCCGTGAGGGGTTGGCGGAGCACTGAAGCTTTCTTT. Protein: CAVRGWRSTEAFF.

This clonotype was counted ten times or more. This rearrangement joins TRBV7-2 to TRBJ2-3; 9 nucleotides match TRBD1. The trim removed 3 bases at V and 3 bases at J, leaving 4 bases unmatched. In germline, CDR1 is SGHTA, CDR2 FQGNSA. This CDR3 is 15 amino acids long. As DNA, the CDR3 is TGTGCCAGCAGCTTTGGGACAGGGCGGACAGATACGCAGTATTTT. This translates into CASSFGTGRTDTQYF.

This clonotype has ten or more counts. This chain connects TRBV7-6 to TRBJ1-4; 8 bases line up with TRBD1. Trimming took 1 base from V and 7 from J; bases not matched to a gene: 11. The CDR3 sequence is 17 residues long. The germline CDR1 and CDR2 sequences are SGHVS and FNYEAQ. CDR3 sequence reads: CASSLEAGGERGEKLFF. CDR3 nucleotides: TGTGCCAGCAGCTTAGAGGCAGGGGGCGAGAGAGGTGAAAAACTGTTTTTT.

The chain has TRBV19 and TRBJ2-2, with D hard to call. Germline V gene sequence: CDR1 LNHDA, CDR2 SQIVND (reference sequence). V was shortened by 5 bases and J by 6 bases, with 10 bases between the two germline ends. CDR3 length: 13 residues. DNA of the CDR3: TGTGCCAGTAGTGTTGGTCCCGCCGGGGAGCTGTTTTTT. Protein product: CASSVGPAGELFF.

Turning to this clonotype: This sequence may be a read error, since a much larger clone differs from it by one base. V gene TRBV6-5 combines with J gene TRBJ2-7, with D perhaps matching TRBD1 or TRBD2 (5 bases each). Germline-derived CDR1 and CDR2 are MNHEY and SVGAGI. The CDR3 contains 16 residues. As DNA, the CDR3 is TGTGCCAGCAGTTACGGGGGAGATTTGGTCTCCTACGGGCAGTACTTC. This sequence encodes CASSYGGDLVSYGQYF.

This clonotype was counted ten times or more. V is TRBV30 and J is TRBJ1-5; D not certain. V gave up 2 bases and J gave up 6 bases, with 11 bases separating them. The CDR3 contains 13 residues. Germline CDR1 GTSNPN, CDR2 SVGIG (reference sequence). This CDR3 reads CAWSSARSQPQHF. The CDR3 DNA reads as TGTGCCTGGAGTTCTGCTCGTAGTCAGCCCCAGCATTTT. The full variable domain, rest sourced from reference TRBV30 and TRBJ1-5, is SQTIHQWPATLVQPVGSPLSLECTVEGTSNPNLYWYRQAAGRGLQLLFYSVGIGQISSEVPQNLSASRPQDRQFILSSKKLLLSDSGFYLCAWSSARSQPQHFGDGTRLSIL.

This chain uses TRBV9 with TRBJ2-5, with D perhaps matching TRBD1 (5 bases). Trimming removed 4 bases from V and 5 bases from J, with 18 bases in between. Germline assignment: CDR1 SGDLS and CDR2 YYNGEE. CDR3 size: 15 residues. The CDR3 sequence is CASSKMDIPRETQYF. CDR3 in DNA: TGTGCCAGCAGCAAGATGGACATTCCTCGGGAGACCCAGTACTTC.

This clonotype was recorded at least ten times. The CDR3 protein is CASSPDRWLVYEQYF. The CDR3 nucleotides are TGTGCCAGCAGTCCCGACAGGTGGTTAGTCTACGAGCAGTACTTC. The chain joins TRBV27 to TRBJ2-7; maybe TRBD1 (6 bases). Trimming left V 5 bases short and J 3 bases short, with 17 bases between. This CDR3 has 15 residues. Germline values: CDR1 MNHEY, CDR2 SMNVEV (reference sequence).

This clonotype came up many times. V usage is TRBV29-1 and J usage is TRBJ2-3; 7 bases map to TRBD2. The V gene's germline CDR1 is SQVTM and CDR2 ANQGSEA. CDR3 length equals 15 residues. V was clipped by 8 bases and J by 0 bases; unmatched bases: 11. CDR3: CSSTSASGSTDTQYF. The CDR3 DNA is TGCAGCTCGACCTCCGCTAGCGGTAGCACAGATACGCAGTATTTT.

The chain has TRBV5-1 and TRBJ2-3, with D perhaps matching TRBD2 (5 bases). The V gene lost 2 bases and the J gene lost 6 bases, with 19 bases spanning the gap. This CDR3 region has 16 residues. In germline, CDR1 is SGHRS, CDR2 YFSETQ. CDR3 sequence reads: CASSFGQDSTGDTQYF. CDR3 in DNA: TGCGCCAGCAGCTTTGGCCAGGACTCAACTGGGGATACGCAGTATTTT.

This clonotype has more than one count but fewer than ten. V gene TRBV9 combines with J gene TRBJ2-1; 8 positions match TRBD1. The CDR3 is made up of 15 amino acids. Germline-derived CDR1 and CDR2 are SGDLS and YYNGEE. V shed 4 bases and J 5 bases; nucleotides not matched to a gene: 8. CDR3 sequence: CASSSRTGPDNEQFF. Written as DNA, the CDR3 is TGTGCCAGCAGCTCGCGGACAGGGCCTGACAATGAGCAGTTCTTC.

Many counts were recorded for this clonotype. The chain carries TRBV6-5 and TRBJ1-5; unclear D gene. The CDR3 has 17 amino acids. Trimming removed 2 bases from V and 0 bases from J, with 14 bases in between. Per the germline V gene, CDR1 is MNHEY and CDR2 is SVGAGI. The CDR3: CASSYRHPGYSNQPQHF. In nucleotides, the CDR3 is TGTGCCAGCAGTTACCGGCACCCGGGGTATAGCAATCAGCCCCAGCATTTT.

The J gene is TRBJ1-1, the V gene TRBV29-1; D remains unclear. Germline loops: CDR1 SQVTM, CDR2 ANQGSEA. Trimming pared 4 bases from V and 7 bases from J, leaving 13 bases between. CDR3 size: 12 residues. In nucleotides, the CDR3 is TGCAGCGTTGTTCACGGAACCGTTGAAGCTTTCTTT. Protein product: CSVVHGTVEAFF.

The V gene is TRBV4-2, the J gene TRBJ1-4, with 9 nucleotides matching TRBD1. The J segment lost 4 bases and the V segment lost 4 bases, leaving 1 base of the junction unmatched. Germline CDR1 LGHNA, CDR2 YNFKEQ. The CDR3 consists of 14 residues. The DNA for the CDR3 is TGTGCCAGCAGCCCGGACAGGGGTAATGAAAAACTGTTTTTT. Its translation: CASSPDRGNEKLFF.

This clonotype was counted many times. The CDR3 loop reads CASSLTSGGTDTQYF. The CDR3 nucleotides read TGTGCCAGCAGCTTAACTAGCGGGGGGACAGATACGCAGTATTTT. The V and J genes are TRBV7-9 and TRBJ2-3, with 12 bases fitting TRBD2. V was pared by 2 bases and J by 3 bases, with 0 bases of the junction left unmatched. The CDR3 is made up of 15 amino acids. Germline CDR1 SEHNR, CDR2 FQNEAQ (reference sequence).

This clonotype was observed at least ten times. The chain uses TRBV3-1 and TRBJ1-2; D not certain. This CDR3 contains 14 residues. Trimming stripped 1 base from V and 1 base from J, with 7 bases between. Germline CDR1 LGHDT, CDR2 YNNKEL (reference sequence). CDR3 residues: CASSQGWHNYGYTF. CDR3 in DNA: TGTGCCAGCAGCCAAGGGTGGCATAACTATGGCTACACCTTC. The full variable domain, rest sourced from reference TRBV3-1 and TRBJ1-2, is DTAVSQTPKYLVTQMGNDKSIKCEQNLGHDTMYWYKQDSKKFLKIMFSYNNKELIINETVPNRFSPKSPDKAHLNLHINSLELGDSAVYFCASSQGWHNYGYTFGSGTRLTVV.

The chain carries TRBV29-1 and TRBJ2-2; perhaps TRBD1 as D (5 bases). V lost 3 bases and J 0 bases, leaving 14 bases between the germline ends. The CDR3 is 16 amino acids. Germline V gene sequence: CDR1 SQVTM, CDR2 ANQGSEA. The CDR3 protein is CSVDISGPPNTGELFF. In nucleotides, the CDR3 is TGCAGCGTTGATATCTCAGGGCCTCCGAACACCGGGGAGCTGTTTTTT.

The V gene is TRBV4-2, the J gene TRBJ2-1; TRBD2 agrees at 9 bases. The V gene's germline CDR1 is LGHNA and CDR2 YNFKEQ. The CDR3 length is 17 residues. V dropped 4 bases and J dropped 6; count of bases not matched to a gene: 13. The CDR3 spells CASSPPAQAGGINEQFF. For the CDR3, the DNA is TGTGCCAGCAGCCCCCCCGCCCAAGCGGGGGGCATCAATGAGCAGTTCTTC.

This clonotype was detected only a few times. This chain links TRBV7-2 with TRBJ2-3; 11 nucleotides align to TRBD2. The V gene's germline CDR1 is SGHTA and CDR2 FQGNSA. Trimming removed 2 bases from V and 4 bases from J; junction bases left unmatched: 11. CDR3 length: 18 amino acids. CDR3 loop: CASSLNRMLAGGPDTQYF. CDR3 DNA sequence: TGTGCCAGCAGCTTAAATAGGATGCTAGCGGGGGGACCAGATACGCAGTATTTT. The full variable domain, with the rest looked up from reference TRBV7-2 and TRBJ2-3, is GAGVSQSPSNKVTEKGKDVELRCDPISGHTALYWYRQSLGQGLEFLIYFQGNSAPDKSGLPSDRFSAERTGGSVSTLTIQRTQQEDSAVYLCASSLNRMLAGGPDTQYFGPGTRLTVL.

With respect to this clonotype: This could be a read error, since a much larger clone is one nucleotide away. The chain recombines TRBV10-3 with TRBJ2-5; D call uncertain. This CDR3 is 12 amino acids long. Germline loops: CDR1 ENHRY, CDR2 SYGVKD. The CDR3 DNA reads TGTGCCACCGAGAATGACCAAGAGACCCATTACTTC. Translated: CATENDQETHYF.

This chain joins TRBV12-3 or TRBV12-4 and TRBJ2-7; 7 positions match TRBD2. The CDR3 consists of 15 residues. Germline trimming cut 5 bases from V and 5 bases from J; bases unmatched to any gene: 12. This CDR3 reads CASSEGGLEGNEQYF. DNA for the CDR3: TGTGCCAGCAGTGAGGGTGGACTAGAGGGAAACGAGCAGTACTTC.